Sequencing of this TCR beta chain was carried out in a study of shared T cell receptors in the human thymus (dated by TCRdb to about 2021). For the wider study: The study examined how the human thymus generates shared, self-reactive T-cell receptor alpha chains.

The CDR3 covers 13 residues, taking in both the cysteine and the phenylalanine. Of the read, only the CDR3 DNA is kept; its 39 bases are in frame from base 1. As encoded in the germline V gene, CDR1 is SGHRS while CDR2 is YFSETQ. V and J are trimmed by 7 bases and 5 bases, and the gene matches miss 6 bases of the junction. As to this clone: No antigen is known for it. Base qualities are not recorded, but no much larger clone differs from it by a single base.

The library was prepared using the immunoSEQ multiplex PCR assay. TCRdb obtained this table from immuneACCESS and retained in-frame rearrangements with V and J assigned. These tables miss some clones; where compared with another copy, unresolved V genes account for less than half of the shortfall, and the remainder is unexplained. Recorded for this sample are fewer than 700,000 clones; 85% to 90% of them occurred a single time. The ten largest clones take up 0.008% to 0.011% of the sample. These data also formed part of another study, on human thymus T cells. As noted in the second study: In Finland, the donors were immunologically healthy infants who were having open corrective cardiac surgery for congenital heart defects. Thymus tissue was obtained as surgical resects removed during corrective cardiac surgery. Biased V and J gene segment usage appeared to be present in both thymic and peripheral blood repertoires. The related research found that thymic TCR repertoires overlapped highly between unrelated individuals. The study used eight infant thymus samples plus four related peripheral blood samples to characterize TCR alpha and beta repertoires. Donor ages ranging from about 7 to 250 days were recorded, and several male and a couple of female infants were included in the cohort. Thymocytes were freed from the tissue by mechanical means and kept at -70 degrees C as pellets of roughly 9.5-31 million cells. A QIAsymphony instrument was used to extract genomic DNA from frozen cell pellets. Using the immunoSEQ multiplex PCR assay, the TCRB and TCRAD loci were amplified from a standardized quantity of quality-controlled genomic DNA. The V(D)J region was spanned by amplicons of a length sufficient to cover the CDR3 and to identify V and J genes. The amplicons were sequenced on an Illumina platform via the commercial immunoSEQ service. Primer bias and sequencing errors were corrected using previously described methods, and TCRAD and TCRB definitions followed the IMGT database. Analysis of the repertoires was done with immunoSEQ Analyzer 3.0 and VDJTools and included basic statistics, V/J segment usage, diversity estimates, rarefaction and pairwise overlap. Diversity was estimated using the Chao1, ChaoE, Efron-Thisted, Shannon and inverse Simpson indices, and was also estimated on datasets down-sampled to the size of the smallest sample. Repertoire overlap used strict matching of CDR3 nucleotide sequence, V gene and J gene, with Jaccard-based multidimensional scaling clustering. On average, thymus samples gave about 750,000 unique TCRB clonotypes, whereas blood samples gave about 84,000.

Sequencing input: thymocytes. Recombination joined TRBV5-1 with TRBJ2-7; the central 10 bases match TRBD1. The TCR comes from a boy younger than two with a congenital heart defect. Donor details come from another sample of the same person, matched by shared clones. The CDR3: CASRDRGQNEQYF. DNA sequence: TGCGCCAGCCGAGACAGGGGGCAAAACGAGCAGTACTTC.